In this sample, the clone carrying this T cell receptor beta chain turned up many times. This record comes from a study of T cells in Graves' hyperthyroidism and ophthalmopathy. V lost 5 bases to trimming and J lost 6 bases; unmatched junction nucleotides: 10. Germline V gene data show CDR1 as LGHDT and CDR2 as YNNKEL (reference sequence). The CDR3 is 16 amino acids. The source material, RNA transcripts, was used to amplify TCR beta CDR3 regions. During a first-round RT-PCR of the TCR CDR3, the HTBI primer set was used. TCRdb recomputed calls from the multiplex PCR reads with MiXCR, one row per CDR3 protein. Of fewer than 500,000 distinct CDR3 sequences in the sample, about 14% were seen once.

Sequencing was carried out using blood. V is TRBV3-1 and J is TRBJ1-5; 10 positions match TRBD1. The source is a man aged 25-45 years with Graves' hyperthyroidism that later progressed to Graves' ophthalmopathy. The CDR3 protein is CASSFRGTGAGQPQHF. The CDR3 nucleotides read TGTGCCAGCAGCTTCCGAGGGACAGGGGCCGGTCAGCCCCAGCATTTT.